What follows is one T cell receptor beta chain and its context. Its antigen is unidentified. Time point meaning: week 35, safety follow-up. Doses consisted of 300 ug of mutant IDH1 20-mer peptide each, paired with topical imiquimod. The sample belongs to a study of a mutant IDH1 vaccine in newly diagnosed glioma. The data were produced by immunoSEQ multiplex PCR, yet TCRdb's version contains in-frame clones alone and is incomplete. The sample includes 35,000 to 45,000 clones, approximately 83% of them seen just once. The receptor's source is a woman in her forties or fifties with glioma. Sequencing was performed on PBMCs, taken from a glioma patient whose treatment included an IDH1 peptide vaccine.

CDR3 amino acids: CSVHRGDEKLFF. As DNA, the CDR3 is TGCAGCGTTCACAGGGGGGACGAAAAACTGTTTTTT. The gene calls are TRBV29-1 and TRBJ1-4; TRBD1 agrees at 8 bases. The CDR3 runs to 12 residues. The trim removed 5 bases at V and 8 bases at J, leaving 4 bases unmatched. Per germline, CDR1 SQVTM and CDR2 ANQGSEA.